This TCR beta chain was found in a study of blood T cell repertoires in COVID-19. Study-level background: Samples representing acute and convalescent COVID-19 were sourced from the United States, Italy and Spain.

Method: immunoSEQ multiplex PCR; TCRdb's copy keeps in-frame clones and lacks some. This sample has about 390,000 clones, with about 89% found just once. The CDR3 is 12 amino acids. CDR1 and CDR2 (germline): GTSNPN, SVGIG (reference sequence). The V end lost 2 bases, the J end lost 10 bases, and 14 bases lay between the germline ends. The clonotype originates from a woman aged 55-70 years with COVID-19, enrolled during active disease. The V gene is TRBV30, the J gene TRBJ1-1; a possible D gene is TRBD1 (6 bases). The material sequenced was peripheral blood. CDR3 loop: CAWSINRDAAFF. The DNA of the CDR3 is TGTGCCTGGAGTATAAACAGGGACGCAGCTTTCTTT.